This TCR beta chain was recorded in a study of T cell responses to AZD1222 COVID-19 vaccine. Study findings and constraints: Nearly half of spike-specific TCRs reportedly target variant regions that are unmutated in the B.1.351 and B.1.1.7 variants.

Concerning this clone itself: Its antigen is unknown.

The germline V and J ends were trimmed by 6 bases and 6 bases, with 14 bases remaining between them. Germline-derived CDR1 and CDR2 are SGHVS and FQNEAQ. The CDR3 loop spans 14 amino acids. Assay: immunoSEQ multiplex PCR; the TCRdb copy retains only in-frame clones and omits some. Seen here are 90,000 to 150,000 clones, around 87% observed once, and the top ten hold under 3%. This sequence joins TRBV7-8 and TRBJ1-4, with D possibly being TRBD1 (5 bases). This specimen consisted of peripheral blood, obtained 28 days after the second AZD1222 dose. This sequence was found in an adult who received the AZD1222 COVID-19 vaccine. CDR3 DNA sequence: TGTGCCAGCAGGATGGCCTTGGGGCATGAAAAACTGTTTTTT. Translating gives CASRMALGHEKLFF.